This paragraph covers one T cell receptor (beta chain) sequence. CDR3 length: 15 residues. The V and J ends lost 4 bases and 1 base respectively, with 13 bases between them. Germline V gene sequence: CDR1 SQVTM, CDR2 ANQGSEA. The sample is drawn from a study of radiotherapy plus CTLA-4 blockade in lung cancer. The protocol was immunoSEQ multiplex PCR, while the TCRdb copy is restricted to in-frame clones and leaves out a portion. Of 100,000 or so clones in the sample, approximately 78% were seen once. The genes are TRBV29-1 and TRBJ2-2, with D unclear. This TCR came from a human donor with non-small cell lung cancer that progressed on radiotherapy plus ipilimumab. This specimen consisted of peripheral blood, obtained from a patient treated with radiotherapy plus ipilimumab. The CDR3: CSVALGSLNTGELFF. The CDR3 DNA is TGCAGCGTTGCTCTCGGCTCGTTGAACACCGGGGAGCTGTTTTTT.